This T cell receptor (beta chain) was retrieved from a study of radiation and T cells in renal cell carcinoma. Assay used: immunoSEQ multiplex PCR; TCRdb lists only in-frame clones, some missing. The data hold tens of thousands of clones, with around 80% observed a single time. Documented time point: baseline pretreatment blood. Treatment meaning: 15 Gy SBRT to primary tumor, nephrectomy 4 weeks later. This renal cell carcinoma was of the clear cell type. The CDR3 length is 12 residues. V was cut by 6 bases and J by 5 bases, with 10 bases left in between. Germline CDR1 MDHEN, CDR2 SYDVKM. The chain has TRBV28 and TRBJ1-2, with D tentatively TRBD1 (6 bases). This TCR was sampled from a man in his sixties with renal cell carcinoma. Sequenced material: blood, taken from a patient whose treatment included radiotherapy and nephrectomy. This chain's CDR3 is CASRPQGYGYTF. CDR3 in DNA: TGTGCCAGCAGGCCCCAGGGGTATGGCTACACCTTC.